These 26 T cell receptor beta chains share one sample of origin, sequenced in a study of T cells after posttransplantation cyclophosphamide. Produced via immunoSEQ multiplex PCR; TCRdb's table is partial and in-frame only. The table lists 30,000 to 50,000 clones, no singletons, with 4% to 5% in the top ten. Sequencing was performed on PBMCs. Receptors were obtained from a woman aged 45-59 years in good health and a related stem cell transplant donor.

This clone occurred many times. This chain links TRBV19 with TRBJ1-2, with 7 bases that match TRBD1. Trimming removed 3 bases from V and 2 bases from J; junction bases left unmatched: 6. Germline CDR1 LNHDA, CDR2 SQIVND (reference sequence). The length of the CDR3 is 15 residues. CDR3: CASSIVGGYNYGYTF. The CDR3 DNA sequence: TGTGCCAGTAGTATCGTAGGGGGCTACAACTATGGCTACACCTTC.

This clone has a count of ten or more. The chain carries TRBV7-9 and TRBJ2-4; D perhaps matches TRBD1 (5 bases). This CDR3 is built from 15 residues. V shed 1 base and J shed 0 bases, with 7 bases lying between them. Germline loops: CDR1 SEHNR, CDR2 FQNEAQ (reference sequence). CDR3 protein: CASSLGTLAKNIQYF. The CDR3 region has the DNA TGTGCCAGCAGCTTAGGGACATTAGCCAAAAACATTCAGTACTTC.

This clone was counted at least ten times. This chain connects TRBV6-5 to TRBJ1-4, with a tentative D call TRBD1 (5 bases). The ends were cut back, 6 bases at V and 8 bases at J, with 19 bases in the middle. Germline CDR1 is MNHEY and CDR2 is SVGAGI. There are 15 residues in the CDR3. The CDR3 coding sequence is TGTGCCAGCAGCCGCGACAGATCACCGCACGAAAAACTGTTTTTT. It yields the protein CASSRDRSPHEKLFF.

This clone was seen repeatedly, ten times or more. The J gene is TRBJ1-4, the V gene TRBV6-5; D is perhaps TRBD1 (5 bases). CDR1 is MNHEY, CDR2 SVGAGI, per germline. V was shortened by 5 bases and J by 12 bases, with 19 bases between the two germline ends. The length of the CDR3 is 14 residues. Here the CDR3 DNA reads TGTGCCAGCAGTGTCCAAGGGGCACGCCGGGAACTGTTTTTT. Translating gives CASSVQGARRELFF.

This clone was counted many times. This chain links TRBV12-5 with TRBJ1-2; 9 bases map to TRBD1. CDR3 length: 13 amino acids. The germline V gene encodes CDR1 LGHNT and CDR2 FRNRAP. Trimming cost V 6 bases and J 6 bases; bases outside gene matches: 5. In nucleotides, the CDR3 is TGTGCTAGTGGCAACAGGGGGCTCGATGGCTACACCTTC. This codes for CASGNRGLDGYTF.

This clone was detected many times. The chain links TRBV19 to TRBJ2-4, with TRBD2 identical over 9 bases. The junction had 7 bases not matched to a gene; V was cut back by 5 bases and J by 8 bases. The germline gives CDR1 LNHDA, CDR2 SQIVND (reference sequence). The CDR3 is 14 amino acids. CDR3 residues: CASSPRGGLDIQYF. As DNA, the CDR3 is TGTGCCAGTAGTCCGCGGGGGGGCCTAGACATTCAGTACTTC.

This clone was seen at least ten times. The chain carries TRBV13 and TRBJ2-3; TRBD1 matches 8 bases. The CDR3 is 15 residues long. V shed 2 bases and J 3 bases; nucleotides not matched to a gene: 4. Germline CDR1 reads PRHDT; CDR2 reads FYEKMQ (reference sequence). This chain's CDR3 is CASSLQGAGTDTQYF. CDR3 nucleotides: TGTGCCAGCAGCTTACAGGGGGCGGGAACAGATACGCAGTATTTT.

This clone occurred many times. J is TRBJ2-2 and V is TRBV9; 9 bases match TRBD1. The CDR3 is made up of 14 amino acids. V lost 2 bases, J lost 6 bases, and 2 bases stayed unmatched. Germline values: CDR1 SGDLS, CDR2 YYNGEE. The CDR3 spells CASSVRQGAGELFF. In nucleotides, the CDR3 is TGTGCCAGCAGCGTCCGACAGGGGGCCGGGGAGCTGTTTTTT.

This clone showed up many times. The chain is built from TRBV7-3 and TRBJ2-7; perhaps TRBD2 as D (5 bases). Trimming removed 3 bases from V and 7 bases from J, with 25 bases in between. The CDR3 has 17 residues. Germline V gene sequence: CDR1 SGHTA, CDR2 FQGTGA. CDR3 in DNA: TGTGCCAGCAGCTTTGGTCCCGGTGGGTCCAGTCGGGGTGAGCAGTACTTC. Translation gives CASSFGPGGSSRGEQYF. Looking up the rest from reference TRBV7-3 and TRBJ2-7 gives the full variable domain: GAGVSQTPSNKVTEKGKYVELRCDPISGHTALYWYRQSLGQGPEFLIYFQGTGAADDSGLPNDRFFAVRPEGSVSTLKIQRTERGDSAVYLCASSFGPGGSSRGEQYFGPGTRLTVT.

This clone was recorded many times. The chain recombines TRBV14 with TRBJ1-2, with a tentative D call TRBD1 (5 bases). V was pared by 4 bases and J by 4 bases, with 10 bases between. Germline CDR1 SGHDN, CDR2 FVKESK. The CDR3 contains 13 residues. CDR3 region: CASSPQVSYGYTF. The CDR3 bases are TGTGCCAGCAGCCCACAGGTGTCCTATGGCTACACCTTC.

This clone showed up many times. The rearrangement uses TRBV19 and TRBJ2-7, with 8 bases lining up with TRBD1. The CDR3 totals 15 residues. V was pared by 3 bases and J by 2 bases, with 6 bases of the junction left unmatched. CDR1 is LNHDA and CDR2 is SQIVND in the germline V gene (reference sequence). CDR3 in DNA: TGTGCCAGTAGTATGGCTGGACAGGGTGCCTACGAGCAGTACTTC. Translation gives CASSMAGQGAYEQYF.

This clone was found many times. The rearrangement uses TRBV28 and TRBJ1-5; the D gene is possibly TRBD1 (6 bases). Trimming left V 5 bases short and J 6 bases short, with 20 bases between. The germline V gene encodes CDR1 MDHEN and CDR2 SYDVKM. The CDR3 runs to 16 residues. The CDR3 protein is CASSLPLTGVGQPQHF. CDR3 coding DNA: TGTGCCAGCAGTCTCCCCCTGACAGGTGTAGGTCAGCCCCAGCATTTT.

This clone was seen at least ten times. J is TRBJ2-1 and V is TRBV6-5, with D perhaps TRBD1 (5 bases). Germline-derived CDR1 and CDR2 are MNHEY and SVGAGI. The CDR3 runs 13 residues. Trimming took off 8 bases at V and 9 bases at J, with 17 bases between the two ends. CDR3 in amino acids: CASRRMGQGEQFF. The DNA for the CDR3 is TGTGCCAGCCGACGCATGGGTCAGGGTGAGCAGTTCTTC.

This clone was detected many times. CDR3 loop: CARTRGGHSDEQFF. CDR3 sequence (DNA): TGTGCCAGAACCCGGGGGGGCCATTCCGATGAGCAGTTCTTC. The rearrangement links TRBV5-3 to TRBJ2-1; 8 nucleotides agree with TRBD2. TRBV5-3 is sorted into the ORF group, with uncertain function. V dropped 6 bases and J dropped 8; count of bases not matched to a gene: 10. The CDR3 runs 14 residues.

This clone has ten or more counts. The identical CDR3 is also encoded by other nucleotide sequences in the sample. The V gene is TRBV5-1, the J gene TRBJ2-7, with 10 bases matching TRBD2. V was pared by 0 bases and J by 4 bases, with 4 bases of the junction left unmatched. From germline, CDR1 is SGHRS and CDR2 YFSETQ. CDR3 length equals 15 residues. The DNA for the CDR3 is TGCGCCAGCAGCTTGGGGACTAGCGGAGGATACGAGCAGTACTTC. As protein: CASSLGTSGGYEQYF.

At least ten counts were recorded for this clone. The chain combines TRBV6-1 with TRBJ1-6; D remains unclear. CDR3 length: 14 residues. V dropped 8 bases and J dropped 7 bases, with 15 bases sitting between them. The V gene's germline CDR1 is MNHNS and CDR2 SASEGT. The CDR3 here is CASLESYKNSPLHF. The CDR3 nucleotides read TGTGCCAGCCTAGAATCCTACAAGAATTCACCCCTCCACTTT.

This clone was seen many times. The chain carries TRBV6-5 and TRBJ1-2, with a tentative D call TRBD1 (5 bases). This CDR3 is 14 amino acids long. Germline CDR1 MNHEY, CDR2 SVGAGI. V was shortened by 7 bases and J by 8 bases, with 20 bases between the two germline ends. This CDR3 is CASIRVQGFGGYTF. The CDR3 coding sequence is TGTGCCAGCATAAGAGTTCAGGGATTCGGAGGCTACACCTTC.

This clone was seen repeatedly, ten times or more. The rearrangement joins TRBV7-8 to TRBJ2-1; 7 bases fit TRBD2. The CDR3 runs to 15 residues. Germline CDR1 and CDR2: SGHVS and FQNEAQ. The trim removed 4 bases at V and 10 bases at J, leaving 13 bases unmatched. In nucleotides, the CDR3 is TGTGCCAGCAGCTCGAGCGGGACTGCGGCTGCGGAGCAGTTCTTC. It is translated as CASSSSGTAAAEQFF.

This clone appeared many times. V usage is TRBV6-5 and J usage is TRBJ1-2; the D is unclear. CDR1 and CDR2 from the germline V gene are MNHEY and SVGAGI. V lost 4 bases and J lost 5, with 17 bases in between. The CDR3 extends over 15 amino acids. DNA for the CDR3: TGTGCCAGCAGTTTAGCACGAGGCGCGGGATATGGCTACACCTTC. Its protein product is CASSLARGAGYGYTF.

In this sample, this clone turned up many times. One junction end does not reproduce the germline sequence, and a read error may be involved. The rearrangement links TRBV7-7 to TRBJ1-1; a possible D gene is TRBD1 (5 bases). Per germline, CDR1 SSHAT and CDR2 FNYEAQ (reference sequence). The CDR3 totals 13 residues. CDR3 amino acids: CASSTDRNTEAFF. In nucleotides, the CDR3 is TGTGCTAGCAGCACCGACAGGAACACTGAAGCTTTCTTT.

This clone has ten or more counts. The CDR3 region is CASSITAVANYGYTF. The CDR3 bases are TGTGCCAGCAGCATCACAGCCGTAGCTAACTATGGCTACACCTTC. The chain is built from TRBV9 and TRBJ1-2; no definite D call. The V gene's germline CDR1 is SGDLS and CDR2 YYNGEE. CDR3 length: 15 amino acids. The ends were cut back, 4 bases at V and 0 bases at J, with 13 bases in the middle.

This clone was observed at least ten times. The rearrangement links TRBV2 to TRBJ2-7, with 9 positions matching TRBD1. Germline CDR1 SNHLY, CDR2 FYNNEI. The junction had 5 bases not matched to a gene; V was cut back by 11 bases and J by 0 bases. CDR3 length equals 13 residues. For the CDR3, the DNA is TGTGCCGGTGGACAGGGGATCTCCTACGAGCAGTACTTC. Protein product: CAGGQGISYEQYF.

The chain uses TRBV2 and TRBJ1-2; D call uncertain. The V end lost 6 bases, the J end lost 5 bases, and 10 bases lay between the germline ends. Germline V gives CDR1 SNHLY, CDR2 FYNNEI. This CDR3 has 12 amino acids. The CDR3 DNA sequence: TGTGCCAGCAGGGCAATCTCTTATGGCTACACCTTC. Translation: CASRAISYGYTF.

This clone was counted only a few times. The rearrangement links TRBV7-8 to TRBJ2-1; TRBD2 aligns across 8 bases. V lost 9 bases and J lost 3; bases outside the gene matches: 7. The CDR3 is made up of 14 amino acids. The germline CDR1 and CDR2 sequences are SGHVS and FQNEAQ. The CDR3 loop is CASGRTSGYNEQFF. The DNA for the CDR3 is TGTGCCAGTGGGAGAACTAGCGGCTACAATGAGCAGTTCTTC.

This clone occurred many times. The chain carries TRBV19 and TRBJ1-1; 7 bases match TRBD1. Germline assignment: CDR1 LNHDA and CDR2 SQIVND (reference sequence). The CDR3 spans 15 residues. The junction had 8 bases not matched to a gene; V was cut back by 7 bases and J by 0 bases. CDR3 in amino acids: CASTGTDSLNTEAFF. CDR3 nucleotide sequence: TGTGCCAGTACCGGGACAGATTCTTTGAACACTGAAGCTTTCTTT.

This clone was found many times. The chain uses TRBV5-1 and TRBJ2-1; TRBD2 aligns across 7 bases. Unmatched junction bases numbered 12, after V lost 4 bases and J lost 8 bases. Germline CDR1 and CDR2: SGHRS and YFSETQ. The CDR3 contains 15 residues. The CDR3 DNA sequence: TGCGCCAGCAGCACCTCGCCGGGACTATCATATGAGCAGTTCTTC. The encoded protein is CASSTSPGLSYEQFF.